The clone carrying this TCR beta chain was observed a single time. The antigen remains unidentified. The data were taken from a study of T cell responses to AZD1222 COVID-19 vaccine. Study details: Analyses pooled second doses at about 4 or about 12 weeks. Study outcomes and limitations: Spike-wide vaccine-associated CD4 TCRs dominated at 160-218 and 743-854. Sampling captured repertoires only after the peak T cell response. Unmutated variant regions are reportedly targeted by nearly half of spike-specific TCRs.

Sequencing was performed with immunoSEQ multiplex PCR; in TCRdb, only in-frame clones are kept and a portion is missing. The sample shows about 120,000 clones, about 90% of them seen only once. The length of the CDR3 is 13 residues. The V gene lost 6 bases and the J gene lost 4 bases, with 10 bases spanning the gap. Germline-derived CDR1 and CDR2 are MNHEY and SVGAGI. This TCR came from an adult in good health. The rearrangement links TRBV6-5 to TRBJ1-5; no firm D call. Sequencing used peripheral blood, obtained on day 0 of AZD1222 vaccination. The CDR3 sequence: CASRRAENQPQHF. The CDR3 DNA sequence: TGTGCCAGCAGACGCGCGGAAAATCAGCCCCAGCATTTT.